This T cell receptor (beta chain) comes out of a study of blood T cell repertoires in COVID-19. Generated by immunoSEQ multiplex PCR, the TCRdb table keeps only in-frame clones and is missing some. The sample records about 190,000 clones, roughly 80% being singletons. After removal of 3 bases from V and 6 bases from J, the junction contained 9 bases not matched to a gene. In germline, CDR1 is SGDLS, CDR2 YYNGEE. CDR3 size: 16 residues. The sequenced sample consisted of peripheral blood. The origin of this receptor is a woman aged 45-59 years with acute or convalescent COVID-19. The chain has TRBV9 and TRBJ1-2, with 12 bases fitting TRBD1. This chain's CDR3 is CASSATGTGGANGYTF. The CDR3 nucleotides are TGTGCCAGCAGCGCCACCGGGACAGGGGGCGCGAATGGCTACACCTTC.